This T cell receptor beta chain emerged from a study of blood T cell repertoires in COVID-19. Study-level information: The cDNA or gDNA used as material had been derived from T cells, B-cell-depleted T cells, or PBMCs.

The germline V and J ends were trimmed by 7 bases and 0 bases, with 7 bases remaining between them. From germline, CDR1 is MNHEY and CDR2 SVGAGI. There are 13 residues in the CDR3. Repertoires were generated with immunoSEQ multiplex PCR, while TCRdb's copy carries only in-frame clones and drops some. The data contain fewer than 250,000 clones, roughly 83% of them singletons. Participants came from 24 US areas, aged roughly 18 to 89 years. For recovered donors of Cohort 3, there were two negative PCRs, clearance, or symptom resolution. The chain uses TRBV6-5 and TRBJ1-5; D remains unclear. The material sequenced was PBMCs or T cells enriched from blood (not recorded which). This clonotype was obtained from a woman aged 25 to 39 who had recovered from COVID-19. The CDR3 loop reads CASMVYSNQPQHF. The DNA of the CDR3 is TGTGCCAGCATGGTCTATAGCAATCAGCCCCAGCATTTT.